This T cell receptor (beta chain) derives from a study of cytomegalovirus exposure and HLA in healthy donors. This clone appeared once. Its antigen is undetermined. The germline V gene encodes CDR1 WSHSY and CDR2 SAAADI. V dropped 8 bases and J dropped 4 bases, with 15 bases sitting between them. The length of the CDR3 is 13 residues. This PCR relied on a set of 60 Vbeta primers and 13 Jbeta primers. Clones were sequenced by immunoSEQ multiplex PCR, and TCRdb holds only the in-frame ones, with some missing. The sample consists of 150,000 to 180,000 clones, around 80% of them appearing once. Whole-study results and caveats: Presence/absence analyses rested on an assumption that sequencing depth was roughly uniform across donors. Reports indicate that TCR beta sequences accurately predicted the HLA-A and HLA-B alleles of most subjects.

The sequence was collected from a middle-aged woman in good health and CMV-seropositive. This chain uses TRBV10-2 with TRBJ2-7; D perhaps matches TRBD1 (6 bases). Specimen: PBMCs. CDR3 amino acids: CASSRDTSYEQYF. CDR3 nucleotides: TGCGCCAGCTCCCGGGACACTTCGTACGAGCAGTACTTC.